The 32 T cell receptor beta chains below come from one sample, sequenced in a study of control samples from healthy donors and cancer patients. Clones were read by immunoSEQ multiplex PCR, and TCRdb kept only the in-frame ones, dropping some. In the table there are some 30,000 clones, around 90% of which are singletons. Source material: formalin-fixed, paraffin-embedded tissue. The receptors here all came from a female donor with melanoma.

The chain joins TRBV6-6 to TRBJ2-3; 9 bases fit TRBD2. The CDR3 consists of 17 residues. J gave up 4 bases and V 5 bases, and 13 bases lay outside the gene matches. In germline, CDR1 is MNHNY, CDR2 SVGAGI (reference sequence). The CDR3 reads CASSPGQIAGVADTQYF. Here the CDR3 DNA reads TGTGCCAGCAGTCCAGGTCAAATAGCGGGGGTGGCAGATACGCAGTATTTT.

The chain joins TRBV7-8 to TRBJ1-1, with a possible D match to TRBD1 (5 bases). This CDR3 is built from 13 residues. Trimming pared 10 bases from V and 1 base from J, leaving 13 bases between. In germline, CDR1 is SGHVS, CDR2 FQNEAQ. The CDR3 coding sequence is TGTGCCACCCGGGGGACGGAGAACACTGAAGCTTTCTTT. Encoded protein: CATRGTENTEAFF. The complete variable domain, with remaining parts taken from reference TRBV7-8 and TRBJ1-1, reads GAGVSQSPRYKVAKRGQDVALRCDPISGHVSLFWYQQALGQGPEFLTYFQNEAQLDKSGLPSDRFFAERPEGSVSTLKIQRTQQEDSAVYLCATRGTENTEAFFGQGTRLTVV.

In this sample, this clone turned up once. The chain is built from TRBV6-5 and TRBJ1-1; 9 bases align to TRBD1. The CDR3 covers 15 residues. Germline assignment: CDR1 MNHEY and CDR2 SVGAGI. The ends lost 4 bases at V and 6 bases at J; junction bases unmatched: 9. The CDR3 DNA is TGTGCCAGCAGTTTCGGGACAGGGAGGTTGGCTGAAGCTTTCTTT. Its protein is CASSFGTGRLAEAFF.

The chain is built from TRBV12-3 or TRBV12-4 and TRBJ1-1, with 10 positions matching TRBD1. CDR3 length: 12 residues. With 5 bases clipped from V and 11 bases from J, the junction kept 5 bases outside the gene matches. The CDR3 loop is CASSPRTGGAFF. The CDR3 DNA follows: TGTGCCAGCAGTCCCAGGACAGGGGGGGCTTTCTTT.

The chain employs TRBV6-5 and TRBJ2-1; D remains unclear. The germline gives CDR1 MNHEY, CDR2 SVGAGI. Between the trimmed V and J ends, which lost 6 bases and 0 bases, there was a span of 15 bases. The CDR3 spans 16 residues. The CDR3 here is CASSYTQKSSYNEQFF. CDR3 DNA sequence: TGTGCCAGCAGCTACACTCAAAAAAGCTCCTACAATGAGCAGTTCTTC.

This chain links TRBV20-1 with TRBJ1-2; tentative D call: TRBD1 (6 bases). Germline CDR1 and CDR2: DFQATT and SNEGSKA (reference sequence). This CDR3 contains 16 residues. Trimming took off 3 bases at V and 4 bases at J, with 21 bases between the two ends. This chain's CDR3 is CSASDPRGRYTYGYTF. In nucleotides, the CDR3 is TGCAGTGCTAGTGATCCCAGGGGAAGGTATACCTATGGCTACACCTTC.

This clone was observed once. This chain uses TRBV7-2 with TRBJ2-2; D gene unclear. The CDR3 contains 14 residues. Germline V gives CDR1 SGHTA, CDR2 FQGNSA. Trimming pared 7 bases from V and 1 base from J, leaving 10 bases between. The CDR3 here is CASTSRQNTGELFF. As DNA, the CDR3 is TGTGCCAGCACTTCCAGGCAGAACACCGGGGAGCTGTTTTTT.

A single count supports this clone. The V call is TRBV10-3, the J call TRBJ1-2; no firm D call. V shed 4 bases and J shed 2 bases, with 11 bases lying between them. The CDR3 is 14 residues long. From germline, CDR1 is ENHRY and CDR2 SYGVKD. This chain's CDR3 is CAISGLNGNYGYTF. CDR3 bases: TGTGCCATCAGTGGCTTAAATGGAAACTATGGCTACACCTTC.

V gene TRBV5-1 combines with J gene TRBJ2-5; D unclear. The CDR3 runs to 13 residues. The V gene's germline CDR1 is SGHRS and CDR2 YFSETQ. The ends were cut back, 0 bases at V and 1 base at J, with 4 bases in the middle. This CDR3 reads CASSLAIQETQYF. Here the CDR3 DNA reads TGCGCCAGCAGCTTGGCCATCCAAGAGACCCAGTACTTC.

V usage is TRBV3-1 (or the pseudogene TRBV3-2) and J usage is TRBJ2-1, with TRBD1 as a possible D gene (5 bases). Per the germline V gene, CDR1 is LGHDT and CDR2 is YNNKEL (reference sequence). V was pared by 0 bases and J by 5 bases, with 14 bases between. The CDR3 runs 16 residues. The CDR3 spells CASSQDGAAQDNEQFF. The CDR3 DNA reads as TGTGCCAGCAGCCAAGATGGGGCGGCGCAGGACAATGAGCAGTTCTTC.

V is TRBV11-2 and J is TRBJ1-6; a weak D match, TRBD1 (5 bases). V dropped 5 bases and J dropped 3 bases, with 11 bases sitting between them. The CDR3 runs 15 residues. Germline V gene data show CDR1 as SGHAT and CDR2 as FQNNGV. For the CDR3, the DNA is TGTGCCAGCAGCGCCGGGGGGGTCTATAATTCACCCCTCCACTTT. Amino acids: CASSAGGVYNSPLHF.

The chain links TRBV5-1 to TRBJ1-6; a possible D gene is TRBD1 (5 bases). CDR3 length equals 14 residues. The V and J ends lost 5 bases and 10 bases respectively, with 16 bases between them. The germline V gene encodes CDR1 SGHRS and CDR2 YFSETQ. The DNA of the CDR3 is TGCGCCAGCAGAGGGACGGGGTCCAACTCACCCCTCCACTTT. Encoded protein: CASRGTGSNSPLHF.

The J gene is TRBJ2-7, the V gene TRBV2, with 9 bases aligning to TRBD1. Trimming took 6 bases from V and 0 from J; bases not matched to a gene: 12. This CDR3 region has 17 residues. The germline CDR1 and CDR2 sequences are SNHLY and FYNNEI. CDR3 protein: CASRAGQGQRSSYEQYF. The CDR3 DNA is TGTGCCAGCAGGGCGGGACAGGGCCAAAGGAGCTCCTACGAGCAGTACTTC.

The V call is TRBV19, the J call TRBJ2-2; possibly TRBD1 for D (6 bases). CDR3 length equals 14 residues. Trimming removed 9 bases at V and 1 base at J, with 12 bases between. Germline V gene sequence: CDR1 LNHDA, CDR2 SQIVND (reference sequence). CDR3: CASAPTGNTGELFF. The CDR3 coding sequence is TGTGCCAGCGCTCCGACAGGGAACACCGGGGAGCTGTTTTTT.

This clone was seen a few times. This sequence joins TRBV19 and TRBJ2-5; D unclear. The V gene lost 6 bases and the J gene lost 3 bases, with 5 bases spanning the gap. CDR1 is LNHDA and CDR2 is SQIVND in the germline V gene (reference sequence). The CDR3 contains 11 residues. The CDR3 DNA reads TGTGCCAGTAGCCCGGAAGAGACCCAGTACTTC. Translated: CASSPEETQYF.

The V gene is TRBV20-1, the J gene TRBJ1-3, with no clear D. V lost 6 bases and J 4 bases, leaving 7 bases between the germline ends. CDR1 is DFQATT, CDR2 SNEGSKA, per germline (reference sequence). The CDR3 covers 11 residues. CDR3 amino acids: CSATTGNTIYF. CDR3 DNA sequence: TGCAGTGCCACGACAGGAAACACCATATATTTT.

There are a few counts of this clone. This chain joins TRBV12-3 or TRBV12-4 and TRBJ2-1; D is undetermined. Trimming left V 3 bases short and J 10 bases short, with 13 bases between. This CDR3 has 13 amino acids. CDR3 nucleotide sequence: TGTGCCAGCAGTTTGGTGAACCGGAGAGAGCAGTTCTTC. It encodes CASSLVNRREQFF.

The table lists this clone with a count of one. The chain recombines TRBV28 with TRBJ2-2; 10 nucleotides line up with TRBD2. The CDR3 runs 18 residues. V shed 6 bases, J shed 5 bases, and the junction held 15 bases outside the gene matches. The germline CDR1 and CDR2 sequences are MDHEN and SYDVKM. CDR3 loop: CASRPLASGSVWTGELFF. The CDR3 DNA reads as TGTGCCAGCAGGCCTTTAGCTAGCGGGAGTGTGTGGACCGGGGAGCTGTTTTTT.

J is TRBJ1-1 and V is TRBV6-6, with D hard to call. The V gene lost 7 bases and the J gene lost 0 bases, with 12 bases spanning the gap. The CDR3 spans 14 residues. CDR1 and CDR2 (germline): MNHNY, SVGAGI (reference sequence). The DNA for the CDR3 is TGTGCCAGCAACCTCGAGGGATTGAACACTGAAGCTTTCTTT. It specifies CASNLEGLNTEAFF.

A word on this clone: Relative to the germline gene, one junction end is altered; a read error may explain this. The chain recombines TRBV5-1 with TRBJ1-3, with D unresolved. The CDR3 is 15 amino acids. Per germline, CDR1 SGHRS and CDR2 YFSETQ. The CDR3 DNA is TGCACCAGCAGCTTTGTCCCCACCTCTGGAAACACCATATATTTT. It yields the protein CTSSFVPTSGNTIYF.

The rearrangement joins TRBV20-1 to TRBJ1-2, with D unclear. Looked up from germline, CDR1 is DFQATT and CDR2 is SNEGSKA (reference sequence). CDR3 length equals 11 residues. The V end lost 3 bases, the J end lost 5 bases, and 7 bases lay between the germline ends. CDR3 in amino acids: CSARAVYGYTF. CDR3 in DNA: TGCAGTGCTAGGGCAGTATATGGCTACACCTTC.

The CDR3, as DNA: TGTGCCATCAGTGTGCGGGGGAACACTGAAGCTTTCTTT. Amino acid sequence: CAISVRGNTEAFF. The chain carries TRBV10-3 and TRBJ1-1; D not resolved. V lost 4 bases and J 1 base, leaving 7 bases between the germline ends. The CDR3 sequence is 13 residues long. CDR1 is ENHRY and CDR2 is SYGVKD in the germline V gene.

The count of this clone is one. The rearrangement joins TRBV6-5 to TRBJ2-1, with D perhaps given as TRBD1 or TRBD2 (5 bases each). CDR3 size: 12 residues. Germline loops: CDR1 MNHEY, CDR2 SVGAGI. The germline V and J ends were trimmed by 6 bases and 8 bases, with 11 bases remaining between them. CDR3 sequence (DNA): TGTGCCAGCAGCCCCCGGGGCTATGAGCAGTTCTTC. Protein product: CASSPRGYEQFF.

This clone turned up a few times. The chain joins TRBV6-1 to TRBJ2-3; tentative D call: TRBD2 (5 bases). The V and J ends lost 2 bases and 2 bases respectively, with 11 bases between them. The CDR3 runs to 15 residues. Germline lookup yields CDR1 MNHNS and CDR2 SASEGT. CDR3 sequence reads: CASSESWTATDTQYF. In DNA form, the CDR3 reads TGTGCCAGCAGTGAATCATGGACTGCCACAGATACGCAGTATTTT.

The chain is built from TRBV7-8 and TRBJ2-5, with D unclear. V lost 6 bases and J lost 3, with 8 bases in between. Looked up from germline, CDR1 is SGHVS and CDR2 is FQNEAQ. The CDR3 consists of 12 residues. CDR3 in DNA: TGTGCCAGCAGGGACCTAAAAGAGACCCAGTACTTC. It codes for CASRDLKETQYF.

This clone has more than one count but fewer than ten. The genes are TRBV29-1 and TRBJ1-1, with 9 bases fitting TRBD1. Germline CDR1 reads SQVTM; CDR2 reads ANQGSEA. V dropped 7 bases and J dropped 3; count of bases not matched to a gene: 3. This CDR3 has 12 residues. CDR3 sequence (DNA): TGCAGCGGGGGACAGGGATACACTGAAGCTTTCTTT. It yields the protein CSGGQGYTEAFF.

The rearrangement links TRBV6-5 to TRBJ1-1; a weak D match, TRBD1 (5 bases). The V gene's germline CDR1 is MNHEY and CDR2 SVGAGI. V was trimmed by 6 bases and J by 7 bases, leaving 12 bases between them. This CDR3 has 12 amino acids. CDR3 residues: CASRRGTLEAFF. CDR3 DNA sequence: TGTGCCAGCAGGCGGGGGACGCTTGAAGCTTTCTTT.

Points on this clone: Other nucleotide sequences in the sample specify the same CDR3. Here the CDR3 DNA reads TGTGCCAGCAGCCTACAGATGAACACTGAAGCTTTCTTT. Protein product: CASSLQMNTEAFF. The chain recombines TRBV12-3 or TRBV12-4 with TRBJ1-1; D remains unclear. Trimming removed 6 bases at V and 0 bases at J, with 8 bases between. The CDR3 is made up of 13 amino acids.

The chain links TRBV2 to TRBJ1-1, with D unclear. This CDR3 comprises 14 residues. The V gene lost 4 bases and the J gene lost 1 base, with 10 bases spanning the gap. Germline V gene sequence: CDR1 SNHLY, CDR2 FYNNEI. This CDR3 is CASSGGWGNTEAFF. In DNA, the CDR3 is TGTGCCAGCAGTGGTGGTTGGGGGAACACTGAAGCTTTCTTT.

This sequence joins TRBV19 and TRBJ1-5, with a possible D match to TRBD1 (5 bases). Germline V gene sequence: CDR1 LNHDA, CDR2 SQIVND (reference sequence). Trimming left V 4 bases short and J 9 bases short, with 13 bases between. The CDR3 contains 13 residues. This CDR3 is CASSSRALRPQHF. Here the CDR3 DNA reads TGTGCCAGTAGTAGCAGGGCTTTACGGCCCCAGCATTTT.

The rearrangement uses TRBV5-6 and TRBJ1-2, with TRBD1 as a possible D gene (5 bases). The V gene's germline CDR1 is SGHDT and CDR2 YYEEEE. The CDR3 is 12 amino acids. Trimming removed 2 bases at V and 5 bases at J, with 7 bases between. The CDR3 reads CASSLGVYGYTF. DNA for the CDR3: TGTGCCAGCAGCTTAGGGGTTTATGGCTACACCTTC.

The chain employs TRBV2 and TRBJ2-7; no definite D call. CDR1 is SNHLY, CDR2 FYNNEI, per germline. The CDR3 length is 11 residues. V was clipped by 8 bases and J by 3 bases, with 8 bases between them. CDR3 protein: CASGNFYEQYF. As DNA, the CDR3 is TGTGCCAGCGGAAACTTCTACGAGCAGTACTTC.